The rows below give T cell receptor beta chains drawn from one sample of a study of T cell responses to AZD1222 COVID-19 vaccine. Measured with immunoSEQ multiplex PCR; TCRdb has only the in-frame clones, and not every one. Among tens of thousands of clones, roughly 87% were seen once, and the ten largest hold roughly 19%. The material sequenced was peripheral blood, taken on day 0 of AZD1222 vaccination. These receptors originate from an adult in good health. Each CDR3 is given with its conserved first and last residue. D genes are given only for firm matches. Not all rows give a size; the values are once, few, many and, for expanded clones, a class.

>TRBV11-1|TRBJ1-2|14|NA|TRBD1
TGTGCCAGCAGCTCCGGGACAGGGTTATATGGCTACACCTTC
CASSSGTGLYGYTF
>TRBV30|TRBJ2-7|14|once|TRBD1
TGTGCCTGGAGCGGGACAGGTGGGGGACGCGAGCAGTACTTC
CAWSGTGGGREQYF
>TRBV2|TRBJ2-5|11|NA|NA
TGTGCCAGCATGAGGGGAGAGACCCAGTACTTC
CASMRGETQYF
>TRBV18|TRBJ1-1|16|NA|NA
TGTGCCAGCTCACCTCGGGAACAGGGAAAGGGCACTGAAGCTTTCTTT
CASSPREQGKGTEAFF
>TRBV12-3/TRBV12-4|TRBJ1-1|12|few|NA
TGTGCCAGCAGTTCCTCACAAAAACTGGCTTTCTTT
CASSSSQKLAFF
>TRBV6-5|TRBJ1-1|13|NA|NA
TGTGCCAGCAGTTTCTATCGAGAAACTGAAGCTTTCTTT
CASSFYRETEAFF
>TRBV12-3/TRBV12-4|TRBJ1-6|12|NA|NA
TGTGCCAGCAGTTTCTCGGGTTCACCCCTCCACTTT
CASSFSGSPLHF
>TRBV5-1|TRBJ1-1|16|NA|NA
TGCGCCAGCAGCCCCGGACGGTCCGAGGGGAACACTGAAGCTTTCTTT
CASSPGRSEGNTEAFF
>TRBV6-5|TRBJ1-1|14|many|NA
TGTGCCAGCAGTTACTCTGGACCGTACACTGAAGCTTTCTTT
CASSYSGPYTEAFF
>TRBV6-5|TRBJ1-6|12|NA|NA
TGTGCCAGCAGCCAAAGGGGGTCACCCCTCCACTTT
CASSQRGSPLHF
>TRBV5-4|TRBJ2-3|14|NA|NA
TGTGCCAGCAGCTTTGCAGGCAGCACAGATACGCAGTATTTT
CASSFAGSTDTQYF
>TRBV7-2|TRBJ1-3|15|NA|TRBD1
TGTGCCAGCAGCTCTGACAGGGTGAGAAGAAACACCATATATTTT
CASSSDRVRRNTIYF
>TRBV18|TRBJ1-5|16|NA|TRBD1
TGTGCCAGCTCACCAGTCAGGGGGCAGGGGAGTCAGCCCCAGCATTTT
CASSPVRGQGSQPQHF
>TRBV19|TRBJ2-1|11|NA|NA
TGTGCCAGTAATAGGGCCAATGAGCAGTTCTTC
CASNRANEQFF
>TRBV5-1|TRBJ1-2|16|NA|NA
TGCGCCAGCAGCCTCCAACCTCGGACTGAAAACTATGGCTACACCTTC
CASSLQPRTENYGYTF
>TRBV2|TRBJ1-6|15|NA|TRBD1
TGTGCCAGCAGTCCCGGACAGGGTACCCGGTCACCCCTCCACTTT
CASSPGQGTRSPLHF
>TRBV27|TRBJ2-1|12|NA|NA
TGTGCCAGCAGTCCAGGACCCCCTTGGGGGTTCTTC
CASSPGPPWGFF
>TRBV7-8|TRBJ1-3|15|NA|NA
TGTGCCAGCAGCTCCCCGACAGGCTCTGGAAACACCATATATTTT
CASSSPTGSGNTIYF
>TRBV29-1|TRBJ1-4|13|NA|NA
TGCAGCGTTGGTTCCGGCCCAAATGAAAAACTGTTTTTT
CSVGSGPNEKLFF
>TRBV3-1/TRBV3-2|TRBJ1-3|13|NA|TRBD1
TGTGCCAGCAGCTCAGGACAGGGGGCTGCCATATATTTT
CASSSGQGAAIYF
>TRBV6-5|TRBJ2-3|15|NA|TRBD2
TGTGCCAGCAGTTACACGACTAGCGGGGCCGGTACGCAGTATTTT
CASSYTTSGAGTQYF
>TRBV11-2|TRBJ2-2|15|NA|NA
TGTGCCAGCCTATCGGGGGGCTCGAACACCGGGGAGCTGTTTTTT
CASLSGGSNTGELFF
>TRBV6-5|TRBJ2-3|14|NA|NA
TGTGCCAGCAGGGACGGGGGCGAAACAGATACGCAGTATTTT
CASRDGGETDTQYF
>TRBV4-1|TRBJ1-6|13|NA|NA
TGCGCCAGCAGCCACGACTGGAATTCACCCCTCCACTTT
CASSHDWNSPLHF
>TRBV27|TRBJ1-6|14|NA|NA
TGTGCCAGCAGTTTAGGGGGCCTCTCAGGACCCCTCCACTTT
CASSLGGLSGPLHF
>TRBV7-2|TRBJ1-5|15|NA|TRBD1
TGTGCCAGCAGCTTAGTGGGGACAGGGAATCAGCCCCAGCATTTT
CASSLVGTGNQPQHF
>TRBV7-3|TRBJ2-5|13|NA|TRBD1
TGTGCCAGCAGCTCAGGGGGCTTAGAGACCCAGTACTTC
CASSSGGLETQYF
>TRBV12-3/TRBV12-4|TRBJ2-1|13|NA|NA
TGTGCCAGCGATTGGGGGGCCGGGAATGAGCAGTTCTTC
CASDWGAGNEQFF
>TRBV28|TRBJ1-2|15|NA|NA
TGTGCCAGCAGTGCCGGAATTATGGGGTTGGGCGGCTACACCTTC
CASSAGIMGLGGYTF
>TRBV6-5|TRBJ1-2|14|NA|NA
TGTGCCAGCAGGACAATCAGGGGAGACTATGGCTACACCTTC
CASRTIRGDYGYTF
>TRBV19|TRBJ1-2|11|NA|NA
TGTGCCAGTGGTACGGGCTATGGCTACACCTTC
CASGTGYGYTF
>TRBV7-3|TRBJ2-1|17|NA|NA
TGTGCCAGCAGCCCTAAGGCCGGATTTGGCTCCTACAATGAGCAGTTCTTC
CASSPKAGFGSYNEQFF
>TRBV5-1|TRBJ1-1|12|NA|NA
TGCGCCAGCAGCCCAGGGAACACTGAAGCTTTCTTT
CASSPGNTEAFF
>TRBV30|TRBJ1-3|12|few|NA
TGTGCCTGGAAGCGCTCTGGAAACACCATATATTTT
CAWKRSGNTIYF
>TRBV28|TRBJ2-5|12|NA|TRBD1
TGTGCCAGCAGGCTACAGGGGGAGACCCAGTACTTC
CASRLQGETQYF
>TRBV5-6|TRBJ1-2|14|NA|NA
TGTGCCAGCAGCGCCGAAATTTCACGACATGGCTACACCTTC
CASSAEISRHGYTF
>TRBV2|TRBJ1-5|13|NA|NA
TGTGCCAGCACTAAAAGTAGGGGCCAGCCCCAGCATTTT
CASTKSRGQPQHF
>TRBV5-1|TRBJ1-1|18|NA|TRBD1
TGCGCCAGCAGCTTGGCCCAAGGGGGCAGGGGGTTGAACACTGAAGCTTTCTTT
CASSLAQGGRGLNTEAFF
>TRBV7-3|TRBJ2-1|15|NA|TRBD2
TGTGCCAGCAGCTCGACTAGCGGGGGGGCCTATGAGCAGTTCTTC
CASSSTSGGAYEQFF
>TRBV9|TRBJ1-1|14|once|NA
TGTGCCAGCAGCGAGGGCACTATGAACACTGAAGCTTTCTTT
CASSEGTMNTEAFF
>TRBV29-1|TRBJ2-1|11|NA|NA
TGCAGCGCTCGGACCTACAATGAGCAGTTCTTC
CSARTYNEQFF
>TRBV12-3/TRBV12-4|TRBJ2-1|13|NA|NA
TGTGACCCTCTGGGGAGCTCCTACAATGAGCAGTTCTTC
CDPLGSSYNEQFF
>TRBV5-1|TRBJ2-2|16|once|TRBD1
TGCGCCAGCAGCTTCACAGGGGCCTCAATGTTAGGGGAGCTGTTTTTT
CASSFTGASMLGELFF